This note documents a single T cell receptor (beta chain) sequence. The record originates from a study of sequential checkpoint blockade in melanoma. Study-wide context: Roughly 20 patients had matched tumor biopsies before treatment and at week 13 after nivolumab or ipilimumab alone.

Regarding treatment: randomized to nivolumab then ipilimumab (arm A) or the reverse (arm B). Deletions cut 6 bases from V and 7 bases from J, with 12 bases between. CDR1 is WSHSY and CDR2 is SAAADI in the germline V gene. CDR3 length equals 13 residues. The method was immunoSEQ multiplex PCR; TCRdb's version includes in-frame clones alone and lacks a portion of them. The sample yields about 9,600 clones, 25% to 30% seen once. The material was tumor tissue (inferred from file names), obtained from a patient given nivolumab and ipilimumab in sequence. The rearrangement joins TRBV10-2 to TRBJ1-4, with D tentatively TRBD1 (5 bases). The receptor's source is a human donor with melanoma. CDR3 bases: TGCGCCAGCAGGGGACGGGAGATTGAAAAACTGTTTTTT. Amino acid sequence: CASRGREIEKLFF.